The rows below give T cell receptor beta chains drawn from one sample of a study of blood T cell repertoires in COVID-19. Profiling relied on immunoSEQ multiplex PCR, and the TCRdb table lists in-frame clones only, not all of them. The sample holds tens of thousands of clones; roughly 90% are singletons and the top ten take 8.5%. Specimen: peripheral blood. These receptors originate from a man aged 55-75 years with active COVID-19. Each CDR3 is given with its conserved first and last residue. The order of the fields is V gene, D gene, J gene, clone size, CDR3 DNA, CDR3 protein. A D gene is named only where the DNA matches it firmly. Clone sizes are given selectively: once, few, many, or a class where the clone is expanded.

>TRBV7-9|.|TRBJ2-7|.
TGTGCCAGCAGCTTAGAGTCCTGGTCTAGCGCTCCCTACGAGCAGTACTTC
CASSLESWSSAPYEQYF
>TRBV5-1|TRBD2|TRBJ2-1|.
TGCGCCAGCACCGCGACTAGCGGGAGAGATGAGCAGTTCTTC
CASTATSGRDEQFF
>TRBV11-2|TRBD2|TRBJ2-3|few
TGTGCCAGCAGCTCCGTAGCGGGTCCGGCTCCAAATACGCAGTATTTT
CASSSVAGPAPNTQYF
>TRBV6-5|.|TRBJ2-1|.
TGTGCCAGCAGTTACTCGTTCAGGGTCGACAATGAGCAGTTCTTC
CASSYSFRVDNEQFF
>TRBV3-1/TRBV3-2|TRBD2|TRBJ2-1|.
TGTGCCAGCAGCCAACTAGCGGGAGTTGTTGAGCAGTTCTTC
CASSQLAGVVEQFF
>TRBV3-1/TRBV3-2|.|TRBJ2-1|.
TGTGCCAGCAGCTTTTTCAGGACTCTTTACAATGAGCAGTTCTTC
CASSFFRTLYNEQFF
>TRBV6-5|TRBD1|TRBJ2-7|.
TGTGCCAGCAGTTCACAGGGGGCTGCCTACGAGCAGTACTTC
CASSSQGAAYEQYF
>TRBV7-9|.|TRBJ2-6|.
TGTGCCAGCAGCTTAGACCTACTGATCTCTGGGGCCAACGTCCTGACTTTC
CASSLDLLISGANVLTF
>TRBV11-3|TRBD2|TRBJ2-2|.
TGTGCCAGCAGCTTTCGACTAGCGGGAGGATCGTGGGCCGGGGAGCTGTTTTTT
CASSFRLAGGSWAGELFF
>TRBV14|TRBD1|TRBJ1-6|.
TGTGCCAGCAGCCATGGGACAGGGGGCCAATCACCCCTCCACTTT
CASSHGTGGQSPLHF
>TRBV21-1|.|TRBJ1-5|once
TGTGCCAGCAGCGCCCCCGGGACAGGGAATAGCAATCAGCCCCAGCATTTT
CASSAPGTGNSNQPQHF
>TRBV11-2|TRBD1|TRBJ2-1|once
TGTGCCAGCAGCTTTGGACAGGGGGGCTACAATGAGCAGTTCTTC
CASSFGQGGYNEQFF
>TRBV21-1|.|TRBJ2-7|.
TGTGCCAGCAGCAATAGGTCACCACTAGATGAGGACGACTCCTACGAGCAGTACTTC
CASSNRSPLDEDDSYEQYF
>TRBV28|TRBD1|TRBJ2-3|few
TGTGCCAGCAGCGAACTAACCTTCCGGGACAGGGACACAGATACGCAGTATTTT
CASSELTFRDRDTDTQYF
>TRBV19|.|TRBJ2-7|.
TGTGCCAGTATGGATCAGACAGGTCCCTACGAGCAGTACTTC
CASMDQTGPYEQYF
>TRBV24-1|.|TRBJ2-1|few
TGTGCCACCAGTGATGGGGCGGTTCCTGAGCAGTTCTTC
CATSDGAVPEQFF
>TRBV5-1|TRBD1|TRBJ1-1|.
TGCGCCAGCAGGGAGGGACAGACCGGTGAAGCTTTCTTT
CASREGQTGEAFF
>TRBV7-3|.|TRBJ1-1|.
TGTGCCAGCAGCTTGACAGGCCAGAACACTGAAGCTTTCTTT
CASSLTGQNTEAFF
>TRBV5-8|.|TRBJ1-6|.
TGTGCCAGCAGCCAAGGACAGCAGGATAATTCACCCCTCCACTTT
CASSQGQQDNSPLHF
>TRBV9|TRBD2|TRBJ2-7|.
TGTGCCAGCAGCCCCGGGACTAGCGGGGATGGAAGCCACGAGCAGTACTTC
CASSPGTSGDGSHEQYF
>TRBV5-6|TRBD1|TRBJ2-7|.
TGTGCCAGCAGCCTATTGGACAGGGCCTACCACGAGCAGTACTTC
CASSLLDRAYHEQYF
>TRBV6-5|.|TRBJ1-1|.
TGTGCCACCACCCGGGCCTTGGGGACAAACACTGAAGCTTTCTTT
CATTRALGTNTEAFF
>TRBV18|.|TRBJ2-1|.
TGTGCCAGCTCACCGGAGATAGGGAGAGGGAATGAGCAGTTCTTC
CASSPEIGRGNEQFF
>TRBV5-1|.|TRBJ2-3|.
TGCGCCAGCAGCTTGGTTGTAGGGGGGGAGCAGTATTTT
CASSLVVGGEQYF
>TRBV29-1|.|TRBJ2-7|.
TGCAGCGTGGGTGACAGGAGGTACGAGCAGTACTTC
CSVGDRRYEQYF
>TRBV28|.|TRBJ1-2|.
TGTGCCAGCAGTTATGGCAAAGCTAACTATGGCTACACCTTC
CASSYGKANYGYTF
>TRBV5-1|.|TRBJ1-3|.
TGCGCCAGCAGCTTGGCAGGCAGAAGCTCTGGAAACACCATATATTTT
CASSLAGRSSGNTIYF
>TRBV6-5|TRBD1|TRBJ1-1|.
TGTGCCAGCAGGGGAACAGGGGCCGGCAACACTGAAGCTTTCTTT
CASRGTGAGNTEAFF
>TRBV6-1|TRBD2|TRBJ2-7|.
TGTGCCAGCAGTGAAACCCTCCCGGGACTAGCGGGAGGCCTATACGAGCAGTACTTC
CASSETLPGLAGGLYEQYF
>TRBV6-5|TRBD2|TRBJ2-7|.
TGTGCCAGCAGCCTTGGCGGGAGGGAGTACGAGCAGTACTTC
CASSLGGREYEQYF
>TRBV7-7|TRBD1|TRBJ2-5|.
TGTGCCAGCAGCCAGCTTGGACAGGGAGGAGAGACCCAGTACTTC
CASSQLGQGGETQYF
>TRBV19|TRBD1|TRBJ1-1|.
TGTGCCAGTAGTATGGACAGGGGCTACACTGAAGCTTTCTTT
CASSMDRGYTEAFF
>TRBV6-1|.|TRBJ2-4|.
TGTGCCAGCAGTGACGGACAGACTTCCATTCAGTACTTC
CASSDGQTSIQYF
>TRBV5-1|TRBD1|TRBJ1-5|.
TGCGCCAGCAGCCAACAGGATTCCGGGACAGTAAGCAATCAGCCCCAGCATTTT
CASSQQDSGTVSNQPQHF
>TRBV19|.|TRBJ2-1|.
TGTGCCAGTACGGCGCCCGGGTTTAACGAGCAGTTCTTC
CASTAPGFNEQFF
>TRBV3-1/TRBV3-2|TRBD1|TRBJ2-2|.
TGTGCCAGCAGCCAATCCAGGGACAGGGTCGACACCGGGGAGCTGTTTTTT
CASSQSRDRVDTGELFF
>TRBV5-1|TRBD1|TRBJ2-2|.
TGCGCCAGCACCCGGACAGGGGACACCGGGGAGCTGTTTTTT
CASTRTGDTGELFF
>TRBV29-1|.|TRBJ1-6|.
TGCAGCGTTGGAGGAGAGGGGGAGAATTCACCCCTCCACTTT
CSVGGEGENSPLHF
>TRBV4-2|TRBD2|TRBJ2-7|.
TGTGCCAGCAGCCAAGAGCTAGCGGGAGCTTCCTACGAGCAGTACTTC
CASSQELAGASYEQYF
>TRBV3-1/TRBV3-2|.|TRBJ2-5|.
TGTGCCAGCAGCCAAGCGGAAGAGACCCAGTACTTC
CASSQAEETQYF
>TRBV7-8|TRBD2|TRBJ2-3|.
TGTGCCAGCAGCTCCGACGGACTAGCGGGGCACACAGATACGCAGTATTTT
CASSSDGLAGHTDTQYF
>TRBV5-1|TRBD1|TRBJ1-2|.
TGCGCCAGCAGCGGGACAGGGGGCTACTATGGCTACACCTTC
CASSGTGGYYGYTF
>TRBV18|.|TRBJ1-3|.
TGTGCCAGCTCACCACGAGTACCGAGCTCTGGAAACACCATATATTTT
CASSPRVPSSGNTIYF
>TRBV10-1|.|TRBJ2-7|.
TGCGCCACCTCTGACACGACCTACGAGCAGTACTTC
CATSDTTYEQYF
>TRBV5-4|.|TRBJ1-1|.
TGTGCCAGCAGTCTGGCGGGGGAATTCGGAGCTTTCTTT
CASSLAGEFGAFF
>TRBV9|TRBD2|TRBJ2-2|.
TGTGCCAGCAGCTCGGGACTAGCGGGAGGGCTGGTCAACGGGGAGCTGTTTTTT
CASSSGLAGGLVNGELFF
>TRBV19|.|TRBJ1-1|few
TGTGCCAGTAGTGCGGGGGAGGTTCAGACGACTTTCTTT
CASSAGEVQTTFF